A selection of T cell receptor beta chains follows, all from one sample in a study of blood T cells in healthy people across ages. TCRdb re-analysed the 5' RACE reads in MiXCR, keeping a single row per CDR3 protein. The data contain 700,000 or so distinct CDR3 sequences, about 20% of them singletons. The source material was blood. These receptors were obtained from a man aged 70-80 years in good health. The CDR3 runs from the conserved cysteine through the conserved F or W. The D gene is left open where the match is weak. The size entry is marked missing in some rows and otherwise reads once, few, many or a size class.

V	J	length	size	D	CDR3	DNA
TRBV10-3	TRBJ2-3	22	.	TRBD2	CAISDPGSWREVHLASTDTQYF	TGTGCCATCAGTGACCCAGGCTCTTGGCGGGAGGTCCATCTCGCTAGCACAGATACGCAGTATTTT
TRBV5-1	TRBJ2-7	15	many	.	CASSLFSQGPYEQYF	TGCGCCAGCAGCTTGTTCTCCCAAGGGCCCTACGAGCAGTACTTC
TRBV7-9	TRBJ1-1	15	few	.	CASSFGQGWNTEAFF	TGTGCCAGCAGCTTTGGGCAGGGTTGGAACACTGAAGCTTTCTTT
TRBV28	TRBJ2-1	16	few	TRBD2	CASSLYTGTSGNEQFF	TGTGCCAGCAGTTTATACACCGGGACTAGCGGCAATGAGCAGTTCTTC
TRBV2	TRBJ1-2	17	few	.	CASSVHGGTISGWGYTF	TGTGCCAGCAGTGTACACGGCGGAACCATTTCAGGTTGGGGCTACACCTTC
TRBV5-1	TRBJ1-1	15	.	.	CASSLEGPGDTEAFF	TGCGCCAGCAGCTTGGAGGGACCCGGGGACACTGAAGCTTTCTTT
TRBV4-3	TRBJ2-3	14	many	.	CASSLAPRTDTQYF	TGCGCCAGCAGCCTGGCGCCGCGCACAGATACGCAGTATTTT
TRBV20-1	TRBJ2-1	16	few	.	CSADLLGGTTYNEQFF	TGCAGTGCTGATCTTTTAGGGGGGACGACCTACAATGAGCAGTTCTTC
TRBV20-1	TRBJ2-2	13	.	.	CSGSRGRDGELFF	TGCAGTGGGTCGAGGGGACGGGACGGGGAGCTGTTTTTT
TRBV28	TRBJ2-7	15	few	.	CVSSLPLQFAYEQYF	TGTGTCAGCAGTTTACCTTTACAGTTCGCCTACGAGCAGTACTTC
TRBV20-1	TRBJ2-6	16	.	.	CSARTGHGTGANVLTF	TGCAGTGCTAGAACGGGACACGGTACTGGGGCCAACGTCCTGACTTTC
TRBV25-1	TRBJ1-1	12	.	.	CASRMAWTEAFF	TGTGCCAGCAGAATGGCGTGGACTGAAGCTTTCTTT
TRBV7-8	TRBJ2-1	15	.	TRBD2	CASSLERGGPNEQFF	TGTGCCAGCAGCCTGGAGCGGGGGGGGCCCAATGAGCAGTTCTTC
TRBV5-1	TRBJ2-4	15	.	.	CASPTQLQAKNIQYF	TGCGCCAGCCCAACTCAATTACAAGCCAAAAACATTCAGTACTTC
TRBV5-1	TRBJ1-1	15	few	.	CASSHPGTTNTEAFF	TGCGCCAGCAGCCACCCCGGGACAACGAACACTGAAGCTTTCTTT
TRBV27	TRBJ2-3	16	.	TRBD2	CASRQLAGGRTDTQYF	TGTGCCAGCAGGCAACTAGCGGGGGGACGCACAGATACGCAGTATTTT
TRBV27	TRBJ2-7	12	.	.	CAKTWKHYEQYF	TGTGCCAAGACTTGGAAGCACTACGAGCAGTACTTC
TRBV12-3/TRBV12-4	TRBJ2-3	16	.	TRBD2	CASSLGLAEGTDAEYF	TGTGCCAGCAGTTTAGGACTAGCGGAGGGCACAGATGCGGAGTATTTT
TRBV5-5	TRBJ1-4	16	few	TRBD1	CASSLGTAVTNEKLFF	TGTGCCAGCAGCCTGGGGACAGCCGTTACTAATGAAAAACTGTTTTTT
TRBV5-1	TRBJ2-3	13	.	.	CASSSRTDSLQYF	TGCGCCAGCAGCTCACGGACGGACAGCTTGCAGTATTTT
TRBV20-1	TRBJ2-1	15	.	TRBD2	CSARLGAGGYNEQFF	TGCAGTGCTAGATTAGGGGCGGGAGGGTATAATGAGCAGTTCTTC
TRBV6-1	TRBJ1-5	16	few	TRBD1	CASTLSRDRWGQPQHF	TGTGCCAGCACGTTATCCCGGGACAGATGGGGTCAGCCCCAGCATTTT
TRBV15	TRBJ2-7	16	.	TRBD1	CATSRDFGTGRNEQYF	TGTGCCACCAGCAGAGATTTCGGGACAGGGAGGAACGAGCAGTACTTC
TRBV6-1	TRBJ1-1	14	.	.	CASSEGPANTEAFF	TGTGCCAGCAGTGAAGGGCCGGCGAACACTGAAGCTTTCTTT